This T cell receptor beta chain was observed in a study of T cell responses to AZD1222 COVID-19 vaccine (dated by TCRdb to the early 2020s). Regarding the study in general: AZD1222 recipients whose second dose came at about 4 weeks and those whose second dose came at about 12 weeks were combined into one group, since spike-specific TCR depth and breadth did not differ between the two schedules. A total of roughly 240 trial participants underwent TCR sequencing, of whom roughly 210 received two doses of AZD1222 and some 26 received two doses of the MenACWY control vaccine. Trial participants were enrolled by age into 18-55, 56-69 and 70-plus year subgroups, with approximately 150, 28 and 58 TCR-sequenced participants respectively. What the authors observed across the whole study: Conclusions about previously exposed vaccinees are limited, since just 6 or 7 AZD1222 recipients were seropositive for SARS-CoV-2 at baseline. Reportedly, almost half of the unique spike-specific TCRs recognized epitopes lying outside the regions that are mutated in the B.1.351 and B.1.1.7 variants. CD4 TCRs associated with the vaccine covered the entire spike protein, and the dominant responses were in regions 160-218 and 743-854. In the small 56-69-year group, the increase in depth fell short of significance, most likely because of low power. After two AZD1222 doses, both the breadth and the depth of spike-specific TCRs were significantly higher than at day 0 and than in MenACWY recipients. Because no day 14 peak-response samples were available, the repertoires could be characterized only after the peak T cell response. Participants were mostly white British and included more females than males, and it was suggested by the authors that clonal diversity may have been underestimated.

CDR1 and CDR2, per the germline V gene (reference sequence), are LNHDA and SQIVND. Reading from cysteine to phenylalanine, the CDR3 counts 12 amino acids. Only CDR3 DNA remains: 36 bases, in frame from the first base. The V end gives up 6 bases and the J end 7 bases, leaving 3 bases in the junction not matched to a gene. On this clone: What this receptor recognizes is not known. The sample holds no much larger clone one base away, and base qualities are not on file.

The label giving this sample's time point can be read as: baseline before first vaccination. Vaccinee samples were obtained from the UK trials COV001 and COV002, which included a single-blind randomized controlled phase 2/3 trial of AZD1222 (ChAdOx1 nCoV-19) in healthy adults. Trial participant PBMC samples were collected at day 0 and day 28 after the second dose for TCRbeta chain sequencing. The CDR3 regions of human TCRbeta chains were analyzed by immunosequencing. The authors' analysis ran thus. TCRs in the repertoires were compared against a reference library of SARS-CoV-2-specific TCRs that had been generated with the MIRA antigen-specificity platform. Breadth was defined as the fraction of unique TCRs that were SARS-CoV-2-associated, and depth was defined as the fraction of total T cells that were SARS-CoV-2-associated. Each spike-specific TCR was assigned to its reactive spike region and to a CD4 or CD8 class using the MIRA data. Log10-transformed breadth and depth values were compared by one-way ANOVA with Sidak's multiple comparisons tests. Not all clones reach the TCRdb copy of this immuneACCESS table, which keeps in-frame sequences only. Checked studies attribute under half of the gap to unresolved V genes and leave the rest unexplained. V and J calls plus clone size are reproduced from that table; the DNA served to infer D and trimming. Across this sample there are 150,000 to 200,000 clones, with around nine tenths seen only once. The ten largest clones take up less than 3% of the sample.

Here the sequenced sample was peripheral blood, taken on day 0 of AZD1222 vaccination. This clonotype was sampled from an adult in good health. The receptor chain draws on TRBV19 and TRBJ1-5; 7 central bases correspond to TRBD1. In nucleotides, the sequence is TGTGCCAGTAGAACGACAGGGCAGCCCCAGCATTTT. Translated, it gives CASRTTGQPQHF.